Given below is one T cell receptor (beta chain) in context. Its antigen remains unidentified. This record belongs to a study of T cells in localized non-small cell lung cancer. The CDR3 runs 11 residues. Trimming left V 0 bases short and J 2 bases short, with 1 base between. Germline CDR1 GTSNPN, CDR2 SVGIG (reference sequence). Whole-study results and caveats: An association was observed between higher blood T cell density and longer overall survival. Appearance in adjacent lung was seen for a median approximately 58 of the top 100 tumor clones. Investigators sequenced only a single tumor region, leaving heterogeneity possible. The study found T cell clonality highest in uninvolved adjacent lung, above tumor.

Assay: immunoSEQ multiplex PCR; the TCRdb copy retains only in-frame clones and omits some. The sample shows around 16,000 clones, about four fifths of them seen only once. This rearrangement joins TRBV30 to TRBJ1-1, with unresolved D. The TCR originated in a male donor at least 60 years old with stage I lung adenocarcinoma. The sequencing used peripheral blood, collected before any cancer treatment. CDR3 nucleotides: TGTGCCTGGAGTGTAAACACTGAAGCTTTCTTT. Translating gives CAWSVNTEAFF.